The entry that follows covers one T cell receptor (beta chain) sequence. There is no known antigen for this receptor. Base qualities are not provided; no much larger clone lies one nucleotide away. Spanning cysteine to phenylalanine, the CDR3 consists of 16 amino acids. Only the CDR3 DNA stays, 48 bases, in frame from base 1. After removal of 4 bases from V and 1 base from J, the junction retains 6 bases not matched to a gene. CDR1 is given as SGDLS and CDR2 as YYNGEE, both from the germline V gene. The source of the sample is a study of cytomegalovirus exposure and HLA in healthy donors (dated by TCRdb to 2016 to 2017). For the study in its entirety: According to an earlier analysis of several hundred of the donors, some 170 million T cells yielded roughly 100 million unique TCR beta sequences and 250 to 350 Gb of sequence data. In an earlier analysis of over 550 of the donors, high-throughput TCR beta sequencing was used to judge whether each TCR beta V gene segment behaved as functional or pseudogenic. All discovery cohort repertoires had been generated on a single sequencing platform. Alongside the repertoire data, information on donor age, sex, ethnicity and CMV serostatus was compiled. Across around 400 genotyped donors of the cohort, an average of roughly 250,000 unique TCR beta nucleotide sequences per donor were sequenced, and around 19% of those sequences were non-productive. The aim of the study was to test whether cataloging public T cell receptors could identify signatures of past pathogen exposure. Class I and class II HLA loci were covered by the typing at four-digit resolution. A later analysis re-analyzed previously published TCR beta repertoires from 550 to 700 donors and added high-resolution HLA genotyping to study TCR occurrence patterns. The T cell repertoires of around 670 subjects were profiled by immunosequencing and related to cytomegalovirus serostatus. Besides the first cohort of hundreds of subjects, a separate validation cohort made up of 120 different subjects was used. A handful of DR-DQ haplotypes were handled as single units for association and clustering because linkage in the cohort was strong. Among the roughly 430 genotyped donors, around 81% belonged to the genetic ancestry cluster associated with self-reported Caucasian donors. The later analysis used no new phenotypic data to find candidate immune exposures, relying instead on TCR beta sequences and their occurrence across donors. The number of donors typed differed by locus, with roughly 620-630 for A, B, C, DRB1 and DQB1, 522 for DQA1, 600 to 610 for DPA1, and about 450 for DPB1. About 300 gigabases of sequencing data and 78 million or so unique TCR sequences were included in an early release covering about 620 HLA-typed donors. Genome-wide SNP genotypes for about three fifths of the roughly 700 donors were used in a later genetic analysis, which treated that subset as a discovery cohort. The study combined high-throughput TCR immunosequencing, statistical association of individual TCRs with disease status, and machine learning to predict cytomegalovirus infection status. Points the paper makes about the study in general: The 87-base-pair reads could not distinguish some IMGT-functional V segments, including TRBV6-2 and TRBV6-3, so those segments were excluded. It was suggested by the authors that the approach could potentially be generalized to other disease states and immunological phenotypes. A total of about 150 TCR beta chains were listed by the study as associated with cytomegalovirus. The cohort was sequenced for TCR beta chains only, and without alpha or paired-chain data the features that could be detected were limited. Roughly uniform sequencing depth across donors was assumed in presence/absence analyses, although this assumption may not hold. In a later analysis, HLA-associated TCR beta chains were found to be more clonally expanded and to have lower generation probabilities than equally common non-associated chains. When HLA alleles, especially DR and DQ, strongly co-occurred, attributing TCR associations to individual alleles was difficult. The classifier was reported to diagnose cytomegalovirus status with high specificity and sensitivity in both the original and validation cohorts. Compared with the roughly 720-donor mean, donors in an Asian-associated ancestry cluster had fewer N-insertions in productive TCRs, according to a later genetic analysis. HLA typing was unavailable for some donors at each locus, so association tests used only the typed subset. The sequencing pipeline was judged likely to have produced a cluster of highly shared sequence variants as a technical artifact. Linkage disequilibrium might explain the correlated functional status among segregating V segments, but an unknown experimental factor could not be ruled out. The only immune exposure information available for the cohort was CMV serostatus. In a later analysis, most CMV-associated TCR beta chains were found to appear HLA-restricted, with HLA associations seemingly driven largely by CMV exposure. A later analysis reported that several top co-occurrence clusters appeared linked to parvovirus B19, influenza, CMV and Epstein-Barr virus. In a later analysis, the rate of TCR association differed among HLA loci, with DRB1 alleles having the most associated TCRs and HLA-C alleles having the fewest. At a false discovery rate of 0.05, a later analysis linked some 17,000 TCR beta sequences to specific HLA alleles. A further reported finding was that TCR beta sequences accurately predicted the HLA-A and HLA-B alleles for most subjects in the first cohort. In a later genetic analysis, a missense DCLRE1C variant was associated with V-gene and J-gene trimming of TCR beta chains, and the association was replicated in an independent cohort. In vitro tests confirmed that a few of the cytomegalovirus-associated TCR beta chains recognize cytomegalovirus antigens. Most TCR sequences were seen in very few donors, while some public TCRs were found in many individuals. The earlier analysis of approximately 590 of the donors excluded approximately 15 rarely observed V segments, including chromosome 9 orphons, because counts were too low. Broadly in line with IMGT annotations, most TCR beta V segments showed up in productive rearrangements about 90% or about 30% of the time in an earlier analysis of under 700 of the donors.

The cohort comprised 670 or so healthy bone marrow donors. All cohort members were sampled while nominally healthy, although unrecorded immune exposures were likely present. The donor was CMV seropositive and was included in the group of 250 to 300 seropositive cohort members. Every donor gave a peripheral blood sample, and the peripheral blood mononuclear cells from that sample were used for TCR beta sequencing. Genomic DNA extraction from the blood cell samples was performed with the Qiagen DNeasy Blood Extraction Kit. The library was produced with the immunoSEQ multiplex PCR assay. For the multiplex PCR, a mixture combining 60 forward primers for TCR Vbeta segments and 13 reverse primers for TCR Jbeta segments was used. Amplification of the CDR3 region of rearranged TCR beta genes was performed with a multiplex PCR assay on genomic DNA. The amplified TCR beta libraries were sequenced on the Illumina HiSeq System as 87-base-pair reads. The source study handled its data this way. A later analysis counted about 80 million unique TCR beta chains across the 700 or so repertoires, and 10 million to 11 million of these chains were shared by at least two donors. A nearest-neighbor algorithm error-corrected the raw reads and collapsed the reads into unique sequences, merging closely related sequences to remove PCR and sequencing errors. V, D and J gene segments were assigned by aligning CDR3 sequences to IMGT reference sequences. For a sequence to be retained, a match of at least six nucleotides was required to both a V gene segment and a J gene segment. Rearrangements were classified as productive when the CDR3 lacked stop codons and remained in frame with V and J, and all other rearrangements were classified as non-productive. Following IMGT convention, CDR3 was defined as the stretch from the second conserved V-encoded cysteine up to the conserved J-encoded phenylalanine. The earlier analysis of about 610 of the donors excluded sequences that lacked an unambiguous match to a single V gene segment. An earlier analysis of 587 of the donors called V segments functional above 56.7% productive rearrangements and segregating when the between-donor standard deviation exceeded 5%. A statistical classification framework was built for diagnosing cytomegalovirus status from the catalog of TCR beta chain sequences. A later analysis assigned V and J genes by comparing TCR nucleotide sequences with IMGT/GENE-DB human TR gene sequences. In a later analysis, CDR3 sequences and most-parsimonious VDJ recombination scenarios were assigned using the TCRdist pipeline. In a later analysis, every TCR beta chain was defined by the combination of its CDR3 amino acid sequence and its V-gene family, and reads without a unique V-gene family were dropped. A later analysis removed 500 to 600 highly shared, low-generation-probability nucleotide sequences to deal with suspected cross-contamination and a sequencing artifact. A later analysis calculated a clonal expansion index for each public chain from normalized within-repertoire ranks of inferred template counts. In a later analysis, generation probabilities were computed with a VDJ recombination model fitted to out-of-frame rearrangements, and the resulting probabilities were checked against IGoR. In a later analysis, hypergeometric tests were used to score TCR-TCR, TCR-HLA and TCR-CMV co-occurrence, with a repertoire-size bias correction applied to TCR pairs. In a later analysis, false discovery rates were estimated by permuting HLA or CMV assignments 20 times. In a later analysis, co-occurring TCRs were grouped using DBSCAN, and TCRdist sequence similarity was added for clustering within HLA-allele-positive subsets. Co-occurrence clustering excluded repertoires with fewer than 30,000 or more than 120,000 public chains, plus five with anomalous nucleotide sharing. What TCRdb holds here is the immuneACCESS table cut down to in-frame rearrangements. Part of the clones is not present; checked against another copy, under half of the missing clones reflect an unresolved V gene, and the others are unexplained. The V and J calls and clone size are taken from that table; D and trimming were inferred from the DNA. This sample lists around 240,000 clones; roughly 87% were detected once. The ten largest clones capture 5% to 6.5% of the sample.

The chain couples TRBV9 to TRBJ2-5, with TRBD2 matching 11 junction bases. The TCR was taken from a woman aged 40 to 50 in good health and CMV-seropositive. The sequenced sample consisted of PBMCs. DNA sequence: TGTGCCAGCAGCATCGGGACTAGCGGAGTCCAAGAGACCCAGTACTTC. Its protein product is CASSIGTSGVQETQYF.